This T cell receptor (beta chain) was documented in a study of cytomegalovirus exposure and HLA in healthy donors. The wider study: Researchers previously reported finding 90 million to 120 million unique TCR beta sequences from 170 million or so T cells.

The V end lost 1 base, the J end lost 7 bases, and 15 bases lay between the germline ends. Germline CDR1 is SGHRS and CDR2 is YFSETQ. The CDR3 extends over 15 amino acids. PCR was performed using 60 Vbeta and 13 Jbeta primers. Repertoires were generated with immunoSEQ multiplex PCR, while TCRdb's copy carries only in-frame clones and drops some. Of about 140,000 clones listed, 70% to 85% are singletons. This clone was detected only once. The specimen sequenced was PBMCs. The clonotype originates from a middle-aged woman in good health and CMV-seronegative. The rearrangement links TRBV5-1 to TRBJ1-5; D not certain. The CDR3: CASSLMGGERQPQHF. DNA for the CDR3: TGCGCCAGCAGCTTGATGGGAGGCGAACGGCAGCCCCAGCATTTT.